This T cell receptor beta chain was captured in a study of T-cell reconstitution after alpha-beta-depleted transplantation in children. The CDR3 extends over 18 amino acids. V was clipped by 0 bases and J by 3 bases; unmatched bases: 11. CDR1 is SGHRS and CDR2 is YFSETQ in the germline V gene. Unique molecular identifiers were used to barcode this TCRbeta library. TCRdb reprocessed the PCR reads via MiXCR and lists one record per CDR3 protein. This table has around 400,000 distinct CDR3 sequences, around 20% appearing once. This specimen consisted of PBMCs from the stem cell graft donor, obtained from the stem cell graft. V is TRBV5-1 and J is TRBJ2-7, with 11 bases fitting TRBD2. This receptor was obtained from a human donor who donated a stem cell graft to a child with acute myeloid leukemia. The CDR3 DNA follows: TGCGCCAGCAGCTTGGGGCCCATGGCTAGCGGGAGGAACTACGAGCAGTACTTC. The encoded protein is CASSLGPMASGRNYEQYF.